This entry concerns a single TCR beta chain. The target antigen is unknown. These data belong to a study of a mutant IDH1 vaccine in newly diagnosed glioma. Study context: Most had both radiotherapy and temozolomide beforehand; others had only one.

Time point meaning: baseline, week 1 (first vaccination visit). Regarding treatment: pre-vaccination baseline after standard-of-care therapy. Study-wide findings and caveats: There seemed to be no relation between pseudoprogression and changes in top peripheral T cell clonotypes.

Libraries were prepared by immunoSEQ multiplex PCR; TCRdb keeps only in-frame clonotypes and omits some of them. Of 98,000 or so clones in the sample, around 90% were seen once. The source is a woman in her 50s with glioma. Sequenced material: PBMCs, taken from a glioma patient treated with radiotherapy, temozolomide or both.

This chain's CDR3 is CASSLRPSYPDEQFF. In DNA, the CDR3 is TGCGCCAGCAGCTTAAGGCCCTCTTACCCGGATGAGCAGTTCTTC. The chain has TRBV5-1 and TRBJ2-1; no definite D call. V lost 2 bases and J 8 bases, leaving 17 bases between the germline ends. Germline V gene lookup returns CDR1 SGHRS and CDR2 YFSETQ. The CDR3 is 15 amino acids. Full variable domain (remainder filled in from reference TRBV5-1 and TRBJ2-1): KAGVTQTPRYLIKTRGQQVTLSCSPISGHRSVSWYQQTPGQGLQFLFEYFSETQRNKGNFPGRFSGRQFSNSRSEMNVSTLELGDSALYLCASSLRPSYPDEQFFGPGTRLTVL.